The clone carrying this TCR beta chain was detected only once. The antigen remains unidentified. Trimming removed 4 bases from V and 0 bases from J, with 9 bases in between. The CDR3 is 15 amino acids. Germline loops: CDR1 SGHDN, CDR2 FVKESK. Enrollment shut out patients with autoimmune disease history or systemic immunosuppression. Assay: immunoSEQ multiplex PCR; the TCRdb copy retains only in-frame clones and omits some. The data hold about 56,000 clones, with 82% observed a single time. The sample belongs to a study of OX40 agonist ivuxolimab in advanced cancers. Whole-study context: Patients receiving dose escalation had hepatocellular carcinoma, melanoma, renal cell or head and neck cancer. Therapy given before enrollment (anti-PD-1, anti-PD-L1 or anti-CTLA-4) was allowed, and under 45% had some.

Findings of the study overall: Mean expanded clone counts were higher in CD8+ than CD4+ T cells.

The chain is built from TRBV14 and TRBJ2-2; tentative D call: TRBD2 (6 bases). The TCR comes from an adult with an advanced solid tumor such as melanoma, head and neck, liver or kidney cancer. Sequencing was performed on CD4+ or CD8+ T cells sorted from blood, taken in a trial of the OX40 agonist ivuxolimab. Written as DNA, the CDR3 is TGTGCCAGCAGCCGACGGACTACGAACACCGGGGAGCTGTTTTTT. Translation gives CASSRRTTNTGELFF.